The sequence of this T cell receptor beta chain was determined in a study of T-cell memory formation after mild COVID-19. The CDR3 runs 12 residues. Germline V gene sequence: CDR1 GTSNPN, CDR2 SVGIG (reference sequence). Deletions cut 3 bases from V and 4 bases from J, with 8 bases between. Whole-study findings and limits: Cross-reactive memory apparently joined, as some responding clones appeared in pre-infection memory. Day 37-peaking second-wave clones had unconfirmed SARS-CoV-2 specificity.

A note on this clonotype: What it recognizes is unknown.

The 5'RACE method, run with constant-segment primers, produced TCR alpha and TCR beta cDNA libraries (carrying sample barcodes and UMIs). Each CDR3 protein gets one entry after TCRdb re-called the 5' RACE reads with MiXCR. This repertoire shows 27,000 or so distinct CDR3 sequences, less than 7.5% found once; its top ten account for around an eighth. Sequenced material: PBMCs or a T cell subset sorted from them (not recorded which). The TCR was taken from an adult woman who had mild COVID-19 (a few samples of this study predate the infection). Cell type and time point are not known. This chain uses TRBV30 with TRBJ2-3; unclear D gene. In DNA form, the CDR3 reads TGTGCCTGGAGGGGGAACTCAGATACGCAGTATTTT. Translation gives CAWRGNSDTQYF.